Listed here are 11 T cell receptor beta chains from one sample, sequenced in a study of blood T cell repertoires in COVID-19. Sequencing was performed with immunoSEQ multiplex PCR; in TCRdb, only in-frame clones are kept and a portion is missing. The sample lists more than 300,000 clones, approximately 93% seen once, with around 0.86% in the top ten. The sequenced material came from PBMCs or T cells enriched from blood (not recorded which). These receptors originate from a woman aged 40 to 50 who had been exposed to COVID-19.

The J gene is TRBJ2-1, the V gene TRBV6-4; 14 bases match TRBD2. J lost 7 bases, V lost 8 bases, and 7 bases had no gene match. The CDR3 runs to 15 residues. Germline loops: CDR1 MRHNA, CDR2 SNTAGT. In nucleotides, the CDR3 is TGTGCCAGCCAGGGACTAGCGGGAGAGGTGAATGAGCAGTTCTTC. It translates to CASQGLAGEVNEQFF.

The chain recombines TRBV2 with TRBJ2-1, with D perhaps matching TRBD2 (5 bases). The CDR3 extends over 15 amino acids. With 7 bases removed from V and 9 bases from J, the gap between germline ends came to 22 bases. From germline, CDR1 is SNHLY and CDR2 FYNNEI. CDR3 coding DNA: TGTGCCAGCATTAATGAGGAGGCCAAGGGTAGTGAGCAGTTCTTC. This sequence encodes CASINEEAKGSEQFF.

CDR3 loop: CASSEALPSGRRAYEQYF. The CDR3 DNA sequence: TGTGCCAGCAGTGAAGCGCTTCCCAGTGGGAGGCGGGCCTACGAGCAGTACTTC. This rearrangement joins TRBV2 to TRBJ2-7; TRBD2 might be the D (6 bases). This CDR3 is built from 18 residues. Per the germline V gene, CDR1 is SNHLY and CDR2 is FYNNEI. Trimming took 0 bases from V and 2 from J, leaving 20 bases between them.

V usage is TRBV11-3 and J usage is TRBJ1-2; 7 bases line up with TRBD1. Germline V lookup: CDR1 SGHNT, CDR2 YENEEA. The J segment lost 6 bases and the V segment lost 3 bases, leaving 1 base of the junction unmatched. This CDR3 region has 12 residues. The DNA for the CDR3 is TGTGCCAGCAGCTTCGGGACAGATGGCTACACCTTC. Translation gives CASSFGTDGYTF.

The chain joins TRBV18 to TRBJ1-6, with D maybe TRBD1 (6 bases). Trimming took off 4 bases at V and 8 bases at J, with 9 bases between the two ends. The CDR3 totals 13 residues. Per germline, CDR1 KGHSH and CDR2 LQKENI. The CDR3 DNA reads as TGTGCCAGCTCACAACGACAGGATTCACCCCTCCACTTT. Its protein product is CASSQRQDSPLHF.

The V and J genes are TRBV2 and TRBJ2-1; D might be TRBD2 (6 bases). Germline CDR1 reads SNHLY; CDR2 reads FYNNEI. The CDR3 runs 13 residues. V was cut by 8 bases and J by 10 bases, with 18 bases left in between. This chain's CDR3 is CASPAGPRGEQFF. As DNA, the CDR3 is TGTGCCAGCCCCGCGGGACCGAGAGGGGAGCAGTTCTTC.

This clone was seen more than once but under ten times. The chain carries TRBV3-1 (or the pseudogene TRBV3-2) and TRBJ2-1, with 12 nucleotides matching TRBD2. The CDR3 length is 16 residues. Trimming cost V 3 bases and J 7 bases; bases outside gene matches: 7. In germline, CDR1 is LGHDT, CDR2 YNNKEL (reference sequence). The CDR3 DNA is TGTGCCAGCAGCCAGGCTAGCGGGGGGGCTGGTAATGAGCAGTTCTTC. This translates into CASSQASGGAGNEQFF.

CDR3 nucleotides: TGCGCCAGCAGCCCGAGCGGGGTCGCCCACGAGACCCAGTACTTC. Protein product: CASSPSGVAHETQYF. The chain combines TRBV5-1 with TRBJ2-5; TRBD2 matches at 7 bases. The CDR3 runs 15 residues. V gave up 4 bases and J gave up 5 bases; unmatched junction bases: 11. The germline V gene encodes CDR1 SGHRS and CDR2 YFSETQ.

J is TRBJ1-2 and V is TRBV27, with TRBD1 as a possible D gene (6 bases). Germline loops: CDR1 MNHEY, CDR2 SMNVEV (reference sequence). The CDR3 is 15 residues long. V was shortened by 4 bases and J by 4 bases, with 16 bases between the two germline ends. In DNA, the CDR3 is TGTGCCAGCAGTTGGGACACCCAAGATCCCTATGGCTACACCTTC. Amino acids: CASSWDTQDPYGYTF.

CDR3 DNA sequence: TGTGCCAGCAGCTTAGCAGGGGCACTGTTTTTT. Translation: CASSLAGALFF. The genes are TRBV7-9 and TRBJ1-4, with D perhaps TRBD1 (5 bases). Per the germline V gene, CDR1 is SEHNR and CDR2 is FQNEAQ (reference sequence). V was cut by 0 bases and J by 13 bases, with 6 bases left in between. This CDR3 comprises 11 residues.

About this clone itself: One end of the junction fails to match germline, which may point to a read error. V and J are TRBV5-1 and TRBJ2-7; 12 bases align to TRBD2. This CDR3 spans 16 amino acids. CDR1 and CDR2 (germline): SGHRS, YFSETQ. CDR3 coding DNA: TGCGCCAGCAGCTTGGGGGGGACTAGCGGGTATCTCTCGGAGGACTTC. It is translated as CASSLGGTSGYLSEDF.